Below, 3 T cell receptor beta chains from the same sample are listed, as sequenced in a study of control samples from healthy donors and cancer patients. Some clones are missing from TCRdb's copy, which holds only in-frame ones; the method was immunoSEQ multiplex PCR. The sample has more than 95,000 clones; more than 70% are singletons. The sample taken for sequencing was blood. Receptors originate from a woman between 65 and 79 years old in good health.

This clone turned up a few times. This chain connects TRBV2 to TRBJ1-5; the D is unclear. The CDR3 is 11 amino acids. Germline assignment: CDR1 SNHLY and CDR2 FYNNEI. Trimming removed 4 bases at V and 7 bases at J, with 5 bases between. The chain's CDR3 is CASSGGQPQHF. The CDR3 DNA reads TGTGCCAGCAGTGGCGGACAGCCCCAGCATTTT.

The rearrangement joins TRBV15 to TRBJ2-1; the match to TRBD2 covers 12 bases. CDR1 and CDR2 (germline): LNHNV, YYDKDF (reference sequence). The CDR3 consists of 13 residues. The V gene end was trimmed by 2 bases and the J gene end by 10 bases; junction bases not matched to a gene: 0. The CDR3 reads CATSRTSGGEQFF. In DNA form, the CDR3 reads TGTGCCACCAGCAGAACTAGCGGGGGGGAGCAGTTCTTC.

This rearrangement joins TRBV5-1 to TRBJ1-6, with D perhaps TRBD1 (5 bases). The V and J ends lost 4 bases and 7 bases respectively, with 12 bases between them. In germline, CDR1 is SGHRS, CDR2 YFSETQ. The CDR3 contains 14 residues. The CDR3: CASSPGTENSPLHF. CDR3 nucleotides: TGCGCCAGCAGCCCCGGGACGGAAAATTCACCCCTCCACTTT. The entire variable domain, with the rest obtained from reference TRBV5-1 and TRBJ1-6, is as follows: KAGVTQTPRYLIKTRGQQVTLSCSPISGHRSVSWYQQTPGQGLQFLFEYFSETQRNKGNFPGRFSGRQFSNSRSEMNVSTLELGDSALYLCASSPGTENSPLHFGNGTRLTVT.